The sequence of this TCR beta chain was determined in a study of blood T cells in healthy people across ages. This clonotype came up a few times. It was with a sample-barcoded 5' primer and a J-beta primer mix that a second PCR of about 6 to 11 cycles was run. TCRdb itself ran the 5' RACE reads through MiXCR, one entry per CDR3 protein. This sample has about 1.4 million distinct CDR3 sequences, with approximately 63% found just once. CDR1 is DFQATT and CDR2 is SNEGSKA in the germline V gene (reference sequence). Deletions cut 6 bases from V and 5 bases from J, with 8 bases between. The CDR3 runs 11 residues.

Sequenced: blood. This chain uses TRBV20-1 with TRBJ1-5; D remains ambiguous. This sequence originates from a man aged 18 to 30 in good health. CDR3 region: CSAPFYQPQHF. The CDR3 region has the DNA TGCAGTGCGCCTTTCTATCAGCCCCAGCATTTT.